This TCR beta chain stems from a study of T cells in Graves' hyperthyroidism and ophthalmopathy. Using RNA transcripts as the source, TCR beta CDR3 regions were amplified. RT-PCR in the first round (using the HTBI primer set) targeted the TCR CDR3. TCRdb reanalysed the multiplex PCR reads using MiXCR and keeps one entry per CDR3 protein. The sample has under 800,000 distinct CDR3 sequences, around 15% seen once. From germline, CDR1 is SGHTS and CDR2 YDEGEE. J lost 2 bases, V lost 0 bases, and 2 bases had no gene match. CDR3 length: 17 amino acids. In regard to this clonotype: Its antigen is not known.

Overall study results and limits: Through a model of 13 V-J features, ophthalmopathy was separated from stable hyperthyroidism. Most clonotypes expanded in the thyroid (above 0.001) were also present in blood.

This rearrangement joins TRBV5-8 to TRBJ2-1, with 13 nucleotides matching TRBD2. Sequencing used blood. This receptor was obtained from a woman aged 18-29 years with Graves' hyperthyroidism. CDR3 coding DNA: TGTGCCAGCAGCTTGGGGACTAGCGGGAGTCCCTACAATGAGCAGTTCTTC. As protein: CASSLGTSGSPYNEQFF. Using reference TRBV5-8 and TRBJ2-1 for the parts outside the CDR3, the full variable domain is EAGVTQSPTHLIKTRGQQATLRCSPISGHTSVYWYQQALGLGLQFLLWYDEGEERNRGNFPPRFSGRQFPNYSSELNVNALELEDSALYLCASSLGTSGSPYNEQFFGPGTRLTVL.